The 32 T cell receptor beta chains below come from one sample, sequenced in a study of cytomegalovirus exposure and HLA in healthy donors. The PCR ran on 60 Vbeta and 13 Jbeta primers. Repertoires were generated with immunoSEQ multiplex PCR, while TCRdb's copy carries only in-frame clones and drops some. The repertoire holds more than 95,000 clones, with more than 75% as singletons. Source material: PBMCs. Receptor source: a man under 40 in good health and CMV-seropositive.

The V call is TRBV5-1, the J call TRBJ2-7; D perhaps matches TRBD1 (6 bases). Trimming cost V 0 bases and J 1 base, with 8 bases left between them. The CDR3 loop spans 14 amino acids. The germline V gene encodes CDR1 SGHRS and CDR2 YFSETQ. CDR3 sequence reads: CASSLVGQSYEQYF. The CDR3 nucleotides read TGCGCCAGCAGCTTGGTCGGACAGTCCTACGAGCAGTACTTC. The full variable domain, rest sourced from reference TRBV5-1 and TRBJ2-7, is KAGVTQTPRYLIKTRGQQVTLSCSPISGHRSVSWYQQTPGQGLQFLFEYFSETQRNKGNFPGRFSGRQFSNSRSEMNVSTLELGDSALYLCASSLVGQSYEQYFGPGTRLTVT.

The V call is TRBV4-3, the J call TRBJ1-3, with a possible D match to TRBD1 (6 bases). The CDR3 is 18 amino acids. The germline V gene has CDR1 LGHNA and CDR2 YSLEER. The V and J ends lost 0 bases and 0 bases respectively, with 15 bases between them. CDR3 in amino acids: CASSQDSWTEGSGNTIYF. The DNA for the CDR3 is TGCGCCAGCAGCCAAGATTCTTGGACAGAAGGCTCTGGAAACACCATATATTTT.

The chain carries TRBV15 and TRBJ2-3; 10 nucleotides agree with TRBD2. Germline V gives CDR1 LNHNV, CDR2 YYDKDF (reference sequence). The CDR3 is 18 residues long. V was clipped by 1 base and J by 2 bases; unmatched bases: 9. DNA of the CDR3: TGTGCCACCAGCAGAGGGTATCGAGCGGGAGGGTCCACAGATACGCAGTATTTT. Protein sequence: CATSRGYRAGGSTDTQYF.

The CDR3 reads CASSLLRAGGRTDTQYF. The CDR3 bases are TGTGCCAGCAGCTTATTGCGAGCGGGAGGACGCACAGATACGCAGTATTTT. The chain joins TRBV7-9 to TRBJ2-3, with 9 bases lining up with TRBD2. V lost 2 bases, J lost 1 base, and 7 bases stayed unmatched. CDR3 length equals 17 residues. The germline gives CDR1 SEHNR, CDR2 FQNEAQ (reference sequence).

This clone was recorded once. The chain recombines TRBV14 with TRBJ1-1, with D possibly being TRBD1 (5 bases). V was shortened by 4 bases and J by 3 bases, with 9 bases between the two germline ends. The CDR3 is 13 residues long. Germline V gene lookup returns CDR1 SGHDN and CDR2 FVKESK. CDR3 in DNA: TGTGCCAGCAGCCTAGGGGCCCACACTGAAGCTTTCTTT. It is translated as CASSLGAHTEAFF.

The rearrangement links TRBV7-3 to TRBJ2-3; tentatively, D is TRBD1 (5 bases). The CDR3 length is 16 residues. V was cut by 5 bases and J by 2 bases, with 17 bases left in between. Germline CDR1 and CDR2: SGHTA and FQGTGA. The CDR3: CASSATLVGATDTQYF. CDR3 sequence (DNA): TGTGCCAGCAGCGCCACTTTAGTAGGGGCCACAGATACGCAGTATTTT.

The chain joins TRBV27 to TRBJ2-1; D remains ambiguous. Germline CDR1 and CDR2: MNHEY and SMNVEV (reference sequence). This CDR3 region has 15 residues. V lost 8 bases to trimming and J lost 0 bases, with 14 bases between them. This CDR3 reads CASAPGLRSYNEQFF. The CDR3 DNA sequence: TGTGCCAGCGCACCGGGTCTCCGCTCCTACAATGAGCAGTTCTTC.

The V call is TRBV25-1, the J call TRBJ1-1; D perhaps matches TRBD1 (5 bases). The length of the CDR3 is 18 residues. The germline V gene encodes CDR1 MGHDK and CDR2 SYGVNS. V was pared by 1 base and J by 2 bases, with 20 bases between. The CDR3 loop reads CASSESPFRQRENTEAFF. The CDR3 DNA reads as TGTGCCAGCAGTGAATCCCCGTTCAGACAGAGAGAAAACACTGAAGCTTTCTTT.

This chain uses TRBV29-1 with TRBJ2-5, with 13 bases matching TRBD2. The J call may not be correct, given that the DNA end is closer to TRBJ2-7. This CDR3 region has 15 residues. The germline V gene encodes CDR1 SQVTM and CDR2 ANQGSEA. The chain's CDR3 is CSVSPRTSGSYEQYF. CDR3 nucleotide sequence: TGCAGCGTTAGCCCGCGGACTAGCGGGAGTTACGAGCAGTACTTC.

The chain carries TRBV6-5 and TRBJ2-7; 8 bases are a match to TRBD1. Germline V gene sequence: CDR1 MNHEY, CDR2 SVGAGI. V was clipped by 6 bases and J by 3 bases; unmatched bases: 10. The CDR3 sequence is 15 residues long. In nucleotides, the CDR3 is TGTGCCAGCAGAAACATCCGGGACAGGCACTACGAGCAGTACTTC. This gives the protein CASRNIRDRHYEQYF.

The chain has TRBV7-6 and TRBJ1-5, with TRBD1 as a possible D gene (5 bases). Trimming cost V 1 base and J 6 bases, with 13 bases left between them. Looked up from germline, CDR1 is SGHVS and CDR2 is FNYEAQ. The CDR3 has 15 residues. The CDR3 region has the DNA TGTGCCAGCAGCTTAGTAGCGGGGGGAAGTCAGCCCCAGCATTTT. Translation: CASSLVAGGSQPQHF. Together with reference TRBV7-6 and TRBJ1-5, the CDR3 gives the full variable domain: GAGVSQSPRYKVTKRGQDVALRCDPISGHVSLYWYRQALGQGPEFLTYFNYEAQQDKSGLPNDRFSAERPEGSISTLTIQRTEQRDSAMYRCASSLVAGGSQPQHFGDGTRLSIL.

A few counts support this clone. The V call is TRBV7-7, the J call TRBJ2-5; TRBD1 aligns across 9 bases. Germline CDR1 is SSHAT and CDR2 is FNYEAQ (reference sequence). V dropped 5 bases and J dropped 1; count of bases not matched to a gene: 8. The CDR3 length is 16 residues. CDR3 sequence (DNA): TGTGCCAGCAGCCTGGGGACAGGGCAGGTCCAAGAGACCCAGTACTTC. Translating gives CASSLGTGQVQETQYF. The full variable domain, in which reference TRBV7-7 and TRBJ2-5 provide the parts outside the CDR3, is GAGVSQSPRYKVTKRGQDVTLRCDPISSHATLYWYQQALGQGPEFLTYFNYEAQPDKSGLPSDRFSAERPEGSISTLTIQRTEQRDSAMYRCASSLGTGQVQETQYFGPGTRLLVL.

The J gene is TRBJ2-3, the V gene TRBV4-3, with unresolved D. This CDR3 is built from 16 residues. Germline assignment: CDR1 LGHNA and CDR2 YSLEER. The V and J ends lost 8 bases and 2 bases respectively, with 20 bases between them. CDR3 nucleotides: TGCGCCAGCGGCCCTTCGGTCTCTCCCTCCACAGATACGCAGTATTTT. Its translation is CASGPSVSPSTDTQYF.

The chain combines TRBV25-1 with TRBJ1-5, with 7 bases identical to TRBD1. Germline CDR1 reads MGHDK; CDR2 reads SYGVNS. V lost 6 bases and J lost 5; bases outside the gene matches: 10. This CDR3 has 15 residues. DNA for the CDR3: TGTGCCAGCAGCCCAGGGGGAAGGGACCATCAGCCCCAGCATTTT. This gives the protein CASSPGGRDHQPQHF.

CDR3 bases: TGTGCCAGCAGTTACGGGGGGGAAGGTGGGGAGCTGTTTTTT. This encodes CASSYGGEGGELFF. This chain joins TRBV6-6 and TRBJ2-2, with TRBD2 matching 7 bases. V shed 2 bases, J shed 8 bases, and the junction held 5 bases outside the gene matches. This CDR3 comprises 14 residues. Germline values: CDR1 MNHNY, CDR2 SVGAGI (reference sequence).

In DNA, the CDR3 is TGTGCCAGCAGAACAAGTATATCTAGTCAGCCCCAGCATTTT. As protein: CASRTSISSQPQHF. The chain recombines TRBV6-1 with TRBJ1-5, with D uncertain. CDR1 is MNHNS and CDR2 is SASEGT in the germline V gene. V was cut by 6 bases and J by 6 bases, with 15 bases left in between. This CDR3 has 14 residues.

This clone was seen just once. One junction end does not reproduce the germline sequence, and a read error may be involved. The J gene is TRBJ1-5, the V gene TRBV7-3; D perhaps matches TRBD1 (5 bases). Germline-derived CDR1 and CDR2 are SGHTA and FQGTGA. CDR3 length: 16 residues. The CDR3: CASSPHVLQGKQPQHF. The CDR3 DNA follows: TGTGCCAGCAGCCCACACGTCCTCCAGGGCAAGCAGCCCCAGCATTTT.

This chain joins TRBV27 and TRBJ2-5; 7 bases are a match to TRBD1. Gene TRBJ2-7 matches the end of the DNA better, so the J call may be wrong. The CDR3 totals 15 residues. CDR1 MNHEY and CDR2 SMNVEV come from the germline V gene (reference sequence). CDR3 region: CASSQGGQSSYEQYF. The CDR3 region has the DNA TGTGCCAGCAGCCAAGGGGGACAGAGCTCCTACGAGCAGTACTTC.

This sequence joins TRBV6-4 and TRBJ2-1; 9 nucleotides align to TRBD2. The CDR3 has 15 residues. V lost 3 bases and J lost 5; bases outside the gene matches: 5. Looked up from germline, CDR1 is MRHNA and CDR2 is SNTAGT. The CDR3 region has the DNA TGTGCCAGCAGTGAATCAGCGGGAGGCCACAATGAGCAGTTCTTC. Protein sequence: CASSESAGGHNEQFF.

V usage is TRBV7-2 and J usage is TRBJ1-2, with D possibly matching TRBD1 (5 bases). CDR3 length: 15 amino acids. V lost 5 bases to trimming and J lost 5 bases, with 18 bases between them. CDR1 is SGHTA and CDR2 is FQGNSA in the germline V gene. CDR3 region: CASSPRAAGGYGYTF. The CDR3 nucleotides read TGTGCCAGCAGCCCGAGGGCGGCCGGGGGTTATGGCTACACCTTC.

This sequence joins TRBV19 and TRBJ2-7, with 7 bases that match TRBD1. The J segment lost 2 bases and the V segment lost 6 bases, leaving 16 bases of the junction unmatched. CDR3 length: 17 residues. Germline V gene lookup returns CDR1 LNHDA and CDR2 SQIVND (reference sequence). The CDR3 is CASSTSGAGGFPYEQYF. The CDR3, as DNA: TGTGCCAGTAGCACCTCAGGGGCAGGGGGTTTCCCCTACGAGCAGTACTTC.

The rearrangement links TRBV30 to TRBJ2-1; TRBD2 matches 9 bases. The germline CDR1 and CDR2 sequences are GTSNPN and SVGIG (reference sequence). This CDR3 has 15 amino acids. Trimming cost V 4 bases and J 7 bases; bases outside gene matches: 11. The CDR3 here is CAWTVSGSVWNEQFF. The DNA for the CDR3 is TGTGCCTGGACTGTTAGCGGGAGCGTTTGGAATGAGCAGTTCTTC.

CDR3 DNA sequence: TGTGCCAGCAGCTTAGCGGCAGGGACAGGCCAATCCTACGAGCAGTACTTC. Protein: CASSLAAGTGQSYEQYF. V is TRBV7-6 and J is TRBJ2-7; TRBD1 agrees at 8 bases. The length of the CDR3 is 17 residues. The germline V gene has CDR1 SGHVS and CDR2 FNYEAQ. The V and J ends lost 0 bases and 1 base, in that order; junction bases with no gene match: 8.

The chain is built from TRBV7-9 and TRBJ2-7, with D possibly matching TRBD1 (6 bases). V lost 4 bases and J 2 bases, leaving 9 bases between the germline ends. The CDR3 runs 13 residues. Germline CDR1 and CDR2: SEHNR and FQNEAQ (reference sequence). CDR3 sequence reads: CASSSGGPYEQYF. The CDR3 nucleotides are TGTGCCAGCAGCTCTGGGGGCCCCTACGAGCAGTACTTC.

CDR3 amino acids: CAWSGDSYSNQPQHF. CDR3 DNA: TGTGCCTGGAGTGGTGACAGTTATAGCAATCAGCCCCAGCATTTT. J is TRBJ1-5 and V is TRBV30, with D perhaps TRBD1 (5 bases). This CDR3 is 15 amino acids long. Germline values: CDR1 GTSNPN, CDR2 SVGIG (reference sequence). The germline V and J ends were trimmed by 1 base and 0 bases, with 10 bases remaining between them.

The genes are TRBV6-4 and TRBJ2-1; 9 bases are shared with TRBD2. CDR1 and CDR2 (germline): MRHNA, SNTAGT. This CDR3 spans 15 amino acids. V dropped 6 bases and J dropped 10; count of bases not matched to a gene: 13. The CDR3 loop reads CASSRLAGRSGEQFF. The CDR3 DNA follows: TGTGCCAGCAGCAGGCTAGCGGGACGTTCAGGGGAGCAGTTCTTC.

The V call is TRBV9, the J call TRBJ1-2; the D gene is possibly TRBD1 (5 bases). The CDR3 runs to 13 residues. V lost 3 bases and J lost 5, with 11 bases in between. CDR1 and CDR2 (germline): SGDLS, YYNGEE. CDR3 sequence (DNA): TGTGCCAGCAGCGGGACAACAGATTATGGCTACACCTTC. Translating it yields CASSGTTDYGYTF.

The chain employs TRBV10-3 and TRBJ2-1; 13 bases map to TRBD2. V gave up 2 bases and J gave up 4 bases; unmatched junction bases: 5. The CDR3 has 17 amino acids. Germline CDR1 ENHRY, CDR2 SYGVKD. Here the CDR3 reads CAISEHTSGRGYNEQFF. The CDR3 DNA reads as TGTGCCATCAGTGAGCACACTAGCGGGAGGGGGTACAATGAGCAGTTCTTC.

The rearrangement links TRBV27 to TRBJ1-4; no firm D call. The V end was cut by 6 bases, the J end by 0 bases, with 11 bases between. The CDR3 loop spans 15 amino acids. Germline-derived CDR1 and CDR2 are MNHEY and SMNVEV (reference sequence). CDR3 coding DNA: TGTGCCAGCAGCCGGGAGTTGTCAACTAATGAAAAACTGTTTTTT. It is translated as CASSRELSTNEKLFF.

The chain carries TRBV6-5 and TRBJ2-1; maybe TRBD2 (6 bases). Trimming shortened V by 5 bases and J by 1 base, and 12 bases separated the two germline ends. CDR1 MNHEY and CDR2 SVGAGI come from the germline V gene. The CDR3 extends over 15 amino acids. CDR3 sequence: CASSPPAGSYNEQFF. The CDR3 bases are TGTGCCAGCAGTCCCCCGGCGGGGTCCTACAATGAGCAGTTCTTC.

This clone was seen more than once but under ten times. The genes are TRBV15 and TRBJ1-5; tentatively, D is TRBD1 (5 bases). The CDR3 has 16 residues. Germline V gene lookup returns CDR1 LNHNV and CDR2 YYDKDF (reference sequence). The V end was cut by 3 bases, the J end by 4 bases, with 16 bases between. The CDR3 DNA sequence: TGTGCCACCAGCAGCGCGGGACTTTCGATGAATCAGCCCCAGCATTTT. Amino acids: CATSSAGLSMNQPQHF.

J is TRBJ2-1 and V is TRBV29-1; possible D gene TRBD2, 5 bases. Germline V gene data show CDR1 as SQVTM and CDR2 as ANQGSEA. The CDR3 loop spans 15 amino acids. The ends were cut back, 6 bases at V and 3 bases at J, with 18 bases in the middle. CDR3 DNA: TGCAGCGTGCCTCGAGGGTTTGTTGGCTACAATGAGCAGTTCTTC. The encoded protein is CSVPRGFVGYNEQFF.